The 21 T cell receptor beta chains presented below share a single source sample, sequenced in a study of cytomegalovirus exposure and HLA in healthy donors. PCR employed 60 Vbeta and 13 Jbeta primers. Sequencing used immunoSEQ multiplex PCR; TCRdb keeps in-frame clones, though not all of them. The sample carries about 200,000 clones, approximately 80% recorded once. The sequenced sample consisted of PBMCs. The receptors were sampled from a girl aged 2 to 9 in good health and CMV-seronegative.

This clone appeared a single time. The chain couples TRBV29-1 to TRBJ2-5; D may be TRBD2 (5 bases). The CDR3 runs 12 residues. V lost 2 bases and J 5 bases, leaving 9 bases between the germline ends. CDR1 and CDR2 from the germline V gene are SQVTM and ANQGSEA. CDR3 DNA: TGCAGCGTTGAACCGGGGATGGAGACCCAGTACTTC. Translating it yields CSVEPGMETQYF.

This chain connects TRBV30 to TRBJ2-3, with D possibly being TRBD1 (5 bases). This CDR3 contains 15 residues. Trimming left V 2 bases short and J 0 bases short, with 12 bases between. Germline assignment: CDR1 GTSNPN and CDR2 SVGIG (reference sequence). The CDR3 nucleotides read TGTGCCTGGAGTAGGGGCGCCTCTAGCACAGATACGCAGTATTTT. Its translation is CAWSRGASSTDTQYF.

The chain uses TRBV5-1 and TRBJ1-1; D is unclear. CDR1 is SGHRS and CDR2 is YFSETQ in the germline V gene. V was pared by 5 bases and J by 5 bases, with 7 bases between. The CDR3 has 11 amino acids. CDR3 in DNA: TGCGCCAGCAGGAGGGAGACTGAAGCTTTCTTT. Protein product: CASRRETEAFF.

The chain links TRBV10-3 to TRBJ2-7, with D possibly matching TRBD2 (6 bases). V was clipped by 10 bases and J by 2 bases, with 12 bases between them. CDR1 and CDR2 (germline): ENHRY, SYGVKD. This CDR3 is built from 12 residues. This chain's CDR3 is CATSTGAYEQYF. The CDR3 nucleotides read TGTGCCACGTCAACGGGGGCCTACGAGCAGTACTTC.

J is TRBJ1-3 and V is TRBV5-4; TRBD1 matches at 9 bases. The CDR3 extends over 18 amino acids. In germline, CDR1 is SGHNT, CDR2 YYREEE (reference sequence). V was clipped by 0 bases and J by 4 bases; unmatched bases: 11. CDR3 nucleotide sequence: TGTGCCAGCAGCTTGGCGGGGACAGGGCCTTATCCCGGAAACACCATATATTTT. Its translation is CASSLAGTGPYPGNTIYF.

This clone occurred a few times. The J gene is TRBJ1-1, the V gene TRBV14; no firm D call. The CDR3 has 13 residues. The V and J ends lost 1 base and 2 bases respectively, with 5 bases between them. Germline V gene lookup returns CDR1 SGHDN and CDR2 FVKESK. CDR3 amino acids: CASSQVLNTEAFF. CDR3 in DNA: TGTGCCAGCAGCCAAGTCTTAAACACTGAAGCTTTCTTT.

The CDR3 region is CASSAYKGTGGAFF. DNA of the CDR3: TGTGCCAGTAGTGCGTACAAGGGGACAGGGGGAGCTTTCTTT. The gene calls are TRBV19 and TRBJ1-1; 11 positions match TRBD1. The CDR3 is 14 residues long. Trimming at V came to 5 bases and at J to 10 bases, leaving 9 bases not matched to a gene. Germline V lookup: CDR1 LNHDA, CDR2 SQIVND (reference sequence). Filled out from reference TRBV19 and TRBJ1-1, the complete variable domain reads DGGITQSPKYLFRKEGQNVTLSCEQNLNHDAMYWYRQDPGQGLRLIYYSQIVNDFQKGDIAEGYSVSREKKESFPLTVTSAQKNPTAFYLCASSAYKGTGGAFFGQGTRLTVV.

This clone appeared once. The chain has TRBV4-1 and TRBJ2-1, with 8 bases that match TRBD2. Germline V gene lookup returns CDR1 MGHRA and CDR2 YSYEKL. J lost 6 bases, V lost 0 bases, and 4 bases had no gene match. The CDR3 has 15 residues. CDR3 amino acids: CASSQDGTRGNEQFF. CDR3 nucleotide sequence: TGCGCCAGCAGCCAAGATGGGACTAGAGGCAATGAGCAGTTCTTC.

This chain uses TRBV30 with TRBJ2-1, with a possible D match to TRBD2 (7 bases). Germline CDR1 is GTSNPN and CDR2 is SVGIG (reference sequence). The V gene lost 7 bases and the J gene lost 7 bases, with 20 bases spanning the gap. CDR3 length: 14 residues. The chain's CDR3 is CASSNGGGGNEQFF. CDR3 in DNA: TGTGCCTCTTCGAATGGGGGAGGGGGGAATGAGCAGTTCTTC.

The V call is TRBV7-2, the J call TRBJ1-2; possible D gene TRBD1, 6 bases. This CDR3 is 14 amino acids long. Germline CDR1 reads SGHTA; CDR2 reads FQGNSA. The V gene lost 5 bases and the J gene lost 8 bases, with 18 bases spanning the gap. The DNA of the CDR3 is TGTGCCAGCAGCCTGTGGGGAGGGGGGCGAGGCTACACCTTC. Residues: CASSLWGGGRGYTF.

The rearrangement links TRBV5-1 to TRBJ2-2; 9 bases map to TRBD1. Germline trimming cut 3 bases from V and 5 bases from J; bases unmatched to any gene: 8. Per the germline V gene, CDR1 is SGHRS and CDR2 is YFSETQ. The CDR3 runs to 16 residues. The CDR3 loop reads CASSSEQGADTGELFF. Here the CDR3 DNA reads TGCGCCAGCAGCTCCGAACAGGGGGCGGATACCGGGGAGCTGTTTTTT.

The rearrangement uses TRBV19 and TRBJ1-1, with TRBD1 identical over 9 bases. The ends lost 4 bases at V and 6 bases at J; junction bases unmatched: 3. Germline CDR1 is LNHDA and CDR2 is SQIVND (reference sequence). The CDR3 extends over 13 amino acids. The CDR3 here is CASSRDREAEAFF. The DNA of the CDR3 is TGTGCCAGTAGTAGGGACAGGGAGGCTGAAGCTTTCTTT. Full variable domain (missing parts from reference TRBV19 and TRBJ1-1): DGGITQSPKYLFRKEGQNVTLSCEQNLNHDAMYWYRQDPGQGLRLIYYSQIVNDFQKGDIAEGYSVSREKKESFPLTVTSAQKNPTAFYLCASSRDREAEAFFGQGTRLTVV.

This chain uses TRBV2 with TRBJ1-2; D gene unclear. Germline loops: CDR1 SNHLY, CDR2 FYNNEI. V gave up 3 bases and J gave up 7 bases, with 15 bases separating them. This CDR3 contains 14 residues. CDR3 in amino acids: CASSEEGNGVGYTF. The CDR3 nucleotides are TGTGCCAGCAGTGAGGAGGGTAACGGCGTTGGCTACACCTTC.

The chain's CDR3 is CASSLGQANTDTQYF. The CDR3, as DNA: TGCGCCAGCAGCCTTGGACAGGCCAACACAGATACGCAGTATTTT. The chain recombines TRBV4-1 with TRBJ2-3; 7 bases match TRBD1. The CDR3 contains 15 residues. Unmatched junction bases numbered 6, after V lost 4 bases and J lost 2 bases. Looked up from germline, CDR1 is MGHRA and CDR2 is YSYEKL.

The genes are TRBV10-3 and TRBJ1-2; 8 bases align to TRBD1. This CDR3 region has 18 residues. V lost 0 bases and J lost 2; bases outside the gene matches: 11. Germline V gives CDR1 ENHRY, CDR2 SYGVKD. The CDR3 sequence is CAISESPLRGRKNYGYTF. The DNA for the CDR3 is TGTGCCATCAGTGAGTCCCCACTCAGGGGGCGGAAAAACTATGGCTACACCTTC.

The rearrangement joins TRBV5-1 to TRBJ2-5, with TRBD2 as a possible D gene (6 bases). Germline V CDR1 and CDR2: SGHRS, YFSETQ. The V gene lost 2 bases and the J gene lost 6 bases, with 17 bases spanning the gap. This CDR3 comprises 15 residues. Here the CDR3 reads CASSFEEGMDQTQYF. The DNA of the CDR3 is TGCGCCAGCAGCTTTGAGGAGGGGATGGACCAGACCCAGTACTTC.

CDR3 protein: CASSISPGGFSGTRNEQFF. The CDR3 coding sequence is TGTGCCAGTAGTATCTCGCCAGGGGGCTTTTCTGGGACACGCAATGAGCAGTTCTTC. The rearrangement links TRBV19 to TRBJ2-1; 8 bases fit TRBD1. This CDR3 has 19 amino acids. Trimming cost V 3 bases and J 6 bases; bases outside gene matches: 19. Germline V lookup: CDR1 LNHDA, CDR2 SQIVND (reference sequence).

This clone was detected a few times. This chain joins TRBV4-1 and TRBJ1-1; 8 bases are a match to TRBD1. The CDR3 is 15 residues long. Germline trimming cut 3 bases from V and 2 bases from J; bases unmatched to any gene: 5. Germline CDR1 is MGHRA and CDR2 is YSYEKL. The chain's CDR3 is CASSQEGQGNTEAFF. The CDR3 nucleotides are TGCGCCAGCAGCCAGGAAGGACAGGGAAACACTGAAGCTTTCTTT.

J is TRBJ2-5 and V is TRBV4-1, with a weak D call TRBD1 (5 bases). The CDR3 extends over 17 amino acids. With 4 bases removed from V and 5 bases from J, the gap between germline ends came to 23 bases. CDR1 and CDR2 from the germline V gene are MGHRA and YSYEKL. CDR3 loop: CASSLSPQGLSMETQYF. The CDR3 nucleotides are TGCGCCAGCAGCCTGTCTCCGCAGGGCTTATCTATGGAGACCCAGTACTTC.

The chain recombines TRBV4-2 with TRBJ1-1, with a tentative D call TRBD1 (6 bases). V shed 4 bases and J shed 1 base, with 16 bases lying between them. In germline, CDR1 is LGHNA, CDR2 YNFKEQ. This CDR3 region has 16 residues. CDR3 loop: CASSRQGLRTNTEAFF. The CDR3 DNA follows: TGTGCCAGCAGCCGTCAGGGGCTCAGAACGAACACTGAAGCTTTCTTT.

The J gene is TRBJ1-4, the V gene TRBV19; D perhaps matches TRBD1 (5 bases). The ends were cut back, 7 bases at V and 3 bases at J, with 12 bases in the middle. The CDR3 contains 14 residues. Germline V gene sequence: CDR1 LNHDA, CDR2 SQIVND (reference sequence). CDR3: CASTPGGANEKLFF. The CDR3 DNA reads as TGTGCCAGTACCCCGGGGGGGGCTAATGAAAAACTGTTTTTT.